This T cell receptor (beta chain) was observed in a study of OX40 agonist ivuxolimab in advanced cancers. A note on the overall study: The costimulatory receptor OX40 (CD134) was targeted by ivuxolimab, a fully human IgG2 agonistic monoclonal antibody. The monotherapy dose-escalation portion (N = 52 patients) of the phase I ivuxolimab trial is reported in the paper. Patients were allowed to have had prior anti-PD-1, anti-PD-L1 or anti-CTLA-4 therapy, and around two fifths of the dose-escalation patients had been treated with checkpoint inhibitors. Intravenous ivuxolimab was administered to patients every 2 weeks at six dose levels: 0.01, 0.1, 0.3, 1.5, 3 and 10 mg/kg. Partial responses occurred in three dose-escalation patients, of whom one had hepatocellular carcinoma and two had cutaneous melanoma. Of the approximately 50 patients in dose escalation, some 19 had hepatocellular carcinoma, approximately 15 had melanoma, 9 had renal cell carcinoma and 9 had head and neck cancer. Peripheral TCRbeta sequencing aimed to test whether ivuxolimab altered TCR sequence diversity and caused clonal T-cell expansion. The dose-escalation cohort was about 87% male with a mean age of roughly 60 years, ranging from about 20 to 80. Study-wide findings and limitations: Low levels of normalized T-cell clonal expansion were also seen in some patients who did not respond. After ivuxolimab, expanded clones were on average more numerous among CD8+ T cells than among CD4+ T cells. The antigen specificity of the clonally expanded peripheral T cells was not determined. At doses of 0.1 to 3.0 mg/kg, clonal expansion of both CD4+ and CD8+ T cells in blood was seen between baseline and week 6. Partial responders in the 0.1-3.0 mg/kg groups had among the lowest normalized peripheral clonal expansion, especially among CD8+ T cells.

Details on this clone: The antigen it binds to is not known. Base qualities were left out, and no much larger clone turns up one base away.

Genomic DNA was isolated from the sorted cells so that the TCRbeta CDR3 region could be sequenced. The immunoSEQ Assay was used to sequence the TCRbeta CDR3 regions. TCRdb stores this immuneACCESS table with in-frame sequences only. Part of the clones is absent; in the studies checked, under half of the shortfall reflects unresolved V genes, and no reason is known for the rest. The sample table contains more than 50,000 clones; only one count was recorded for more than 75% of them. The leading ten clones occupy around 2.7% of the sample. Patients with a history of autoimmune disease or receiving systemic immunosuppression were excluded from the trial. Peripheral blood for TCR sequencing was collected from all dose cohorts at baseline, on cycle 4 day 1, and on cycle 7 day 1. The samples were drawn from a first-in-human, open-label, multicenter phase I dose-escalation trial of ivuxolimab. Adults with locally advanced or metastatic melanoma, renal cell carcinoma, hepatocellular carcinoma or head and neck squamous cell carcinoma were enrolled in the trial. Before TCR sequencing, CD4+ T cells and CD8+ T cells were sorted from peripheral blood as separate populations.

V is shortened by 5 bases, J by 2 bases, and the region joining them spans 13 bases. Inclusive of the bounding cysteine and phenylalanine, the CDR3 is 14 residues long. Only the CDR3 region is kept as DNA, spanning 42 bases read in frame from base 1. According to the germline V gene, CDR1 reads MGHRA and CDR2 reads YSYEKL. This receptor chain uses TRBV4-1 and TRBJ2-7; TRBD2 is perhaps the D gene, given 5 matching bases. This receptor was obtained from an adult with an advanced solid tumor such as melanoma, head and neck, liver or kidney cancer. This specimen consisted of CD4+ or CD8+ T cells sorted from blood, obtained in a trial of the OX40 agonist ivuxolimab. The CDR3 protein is CASSSAGVTYEQYF. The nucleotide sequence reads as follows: TGCGCCAGCAGCTCTGCGGGCGTCACCTACGAGCAGTACTTC.